The 4 T cell receptor beta chains below all came from one sample that was sequenced in a study of T-cell reconstitution after alpha-beta-depleted transplantation in children. As it was prepared, the TCRbeta library received unique molecular identifiers. TCRdb reprocessed the PCR reads with MiXCR, giving one entry per CDR3 protein. This sample has roughly 500,000 distinct CDR3 sequences, with approximately 32% found just once. The specimen comprised PBMCs from the stem cell graft donor, sampled from the stem cell graft. These receptors were collected from a human donor who donated a stem cell graft to a child with aplastic anemia.

The table lists this clonotype with many counts. The genes are TRBV20-1 and TRBJ2-3, with TRBD2 as a possible D gene (5 bases). This CDR3 has 13 residues. CDR1 is DFQATT and CDR2 is SNEGSKA in the germline V gene (reference sequence). V gave up 3 bases and J gave up 3 bases, with 10 bases separating them. The CDR3 sequence is CSASLLVTDTQYF. Here the CDR3 DNA reads TGCAGTGCTAGTTTACTAGTGACAGATACGCAGTATTTT.

The chain uses TRBV2 and TRBJ2-7; no reliable D call. Looked up from germline, CDR1 is SNHLY and CDR2 is FYNNEI. CDR3 length: 14 residues. Trimming removed 6 bases at V and 0 bases at J, with 12 bases between. The CDR3 DNA reads as TGTGCCAGCAGGAACGACTTGAGCTCCTACGAGCAGTACTTC. Encoded protein: CASRNDLSSYEQYF. Supplemented by reference TRBV2 and TRBJ2-7, the full variable domain reads EPEVTQTPSHQVTQMGQEVILRCVPISNHLYFYWYRQILGQKVEFLVSFYNNEISEKSEIFDDQFSVERPDGSNFTLKIRSTKLEDSAMYFCASRNDLSSYEQYFGPGTRLTVT.

CDR3 coding DNA: TGTGCCAGCAGCCAACAGGGTGACTATGGCTACACCTTC. This sequence encodes CASSQQGDYGYTF. The V call is TRBV16, the J call TRBJ1-2, with D possibly matching TRBD1 (5 bases). V lost 2 bases and J lost 3, with 7 bases in between. In germline, CDR1 is KGHSY, CDR2 FQNENV. The CDR3 spans 13 residues.

This clonotype showed up just a few times. The chain joins TRBV5-4 to TRBJ2-1; D possibly corresponds to TRBD2 (6 bases). Trimming removed 0 bases at V and 3 bases at J, with 10 bases between. There are 15 residues in the CDR3. Germline V CDR1 and CDR2: SGHNT, YYREEE (reference sequence). CDR3 protein: CASSLGLGNYNEQFF. The CDR3 DNA sequence: TGTGCCAGCAGCTTGGGACTAGGGAACTACAATGAGCAGTTCTTC.